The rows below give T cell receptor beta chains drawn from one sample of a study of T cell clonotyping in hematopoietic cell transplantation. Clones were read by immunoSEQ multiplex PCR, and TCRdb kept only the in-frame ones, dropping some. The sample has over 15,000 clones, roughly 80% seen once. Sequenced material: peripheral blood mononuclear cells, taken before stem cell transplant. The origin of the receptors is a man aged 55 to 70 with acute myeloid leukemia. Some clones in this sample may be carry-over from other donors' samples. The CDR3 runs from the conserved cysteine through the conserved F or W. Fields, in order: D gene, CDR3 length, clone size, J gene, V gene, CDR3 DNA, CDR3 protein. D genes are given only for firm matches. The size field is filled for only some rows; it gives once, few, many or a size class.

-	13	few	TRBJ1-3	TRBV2	TGTGCCAGCCGCCGACAGGCTGGAAACACCATATATTTT	CASRRQAGNTIYF
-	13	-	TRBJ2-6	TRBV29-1	TGCAGCGTTGCCAGCTCTGGGGCCAACGTCCTGACTTTC	CSVASSGANVLTF
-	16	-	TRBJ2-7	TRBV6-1	TGTGCCAGCAGTGAACTAATGGTCACAGGGATCTACGAGCAGTACTTC	CASSELMVTGIYEQYF
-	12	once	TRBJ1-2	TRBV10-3	TGTGCCATCCATTCGGGCAGCTATGGCTACACCTTC	CAIHSGSYGYTF
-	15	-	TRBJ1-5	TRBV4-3	TGCGCCAGCAGCCCCTCAGCCTGGGCCTTTCAGCCCCAGCATTTT	CASSPSAWAFQPQHF
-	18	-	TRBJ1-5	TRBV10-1	TGCGCCAGCCGGAATAGGGGCCCAACCCGGTATAGCAATCAGCCCCAGCATTTT	CASRNRGPTRYSNQPQHF
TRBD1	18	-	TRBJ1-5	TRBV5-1	TGCGCCAGCAGCTTGGGCCCGACAGGGGAGTCGAGCAATCAGCCCCAGCATTTT	CASSLGPTGESSNQPQHF
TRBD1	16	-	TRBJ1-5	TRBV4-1	TGCGCCAGCAGCCATTTTGCCCCAGGGGGCGGTCAGCCCCAGCATTTT	CASSHFAPGGGQPQHF
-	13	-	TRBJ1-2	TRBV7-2	TGTGCCAGCAGCTCAGGGGATGTGAGCGGCTACACCTTC	CASSSGDVSGYTF
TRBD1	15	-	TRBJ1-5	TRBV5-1	TGCGCCAGCAGCTTGGGCGACAGGGCCAATCAGCCCCAGCATTTT	CASSLGDRANQPQHF
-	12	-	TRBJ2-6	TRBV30	TGTGCCTGGAGCTCTGGGGCCAACGTCCTGACTTTC	CAWSSGANVLTF
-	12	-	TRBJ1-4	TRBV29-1	TGCAGCTTCGCCGGGACGGGGGAAAAACTGTTTTTT	CSFAGTGEKLFF
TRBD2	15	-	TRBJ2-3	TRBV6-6	TGTGCCAGCAGCACACAGTCGCGGGGGGGAGATACGCAGTATTTT	CASSTQSRGGDTQYF
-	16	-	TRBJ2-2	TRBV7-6	TGTGCCAGCAGCACAAGAATCGGAGCGAACACCGGGGAGCTGTTTTTT	CASSTRIGANTGELFF
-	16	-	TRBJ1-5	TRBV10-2	TGCGCCAGCAGTGAGCCGCCAGGTAATAGCAATCAGCCCCAGCATTTT	CASSEPPGNSNQPQHF
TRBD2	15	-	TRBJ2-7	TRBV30	TGTGCCTGGAGTAAGAAAGGGATAGCGGGGGTCGAGCAGTACTTC	CAWSKKGIAGVEQYF
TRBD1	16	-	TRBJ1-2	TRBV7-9	TGTGCCAGCAGCCCACGACAGGGCGAAGCTAACTATGGCTACACCTTC	CASSPRQGEANYGYTF
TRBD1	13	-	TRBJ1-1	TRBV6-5	TGTGCCACAGGACAGGGAGTTGTCACTGAAGCTTTCTTT	CATGQGVVTEAFF
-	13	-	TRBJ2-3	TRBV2	TGTGCCAGCAGCGCGCTAGTTACAGATACGCAGTATTTT	CASSALVTDTQYF
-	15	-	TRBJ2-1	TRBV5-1	TGCGCCAGCAGCTTGGGAGGGGGGGGTTACAATGAGCAGTTCTTC	CASSLGGGGYNEQFF
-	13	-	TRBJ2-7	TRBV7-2	TGTGCCAGCAGCCTACCCCCAGTCTACGAGCAGTACTTC	CASSLPPVYEQYF
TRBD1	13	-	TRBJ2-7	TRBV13	TGTGCCAGCAGCTACCGGGACAGCTACGAGCAGTACTTC	CASSYRDSYEQYF
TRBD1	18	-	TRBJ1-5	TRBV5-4	TGTGCCAGCAGCCCCGGGACAGGGAAGTTTGATAGCAATCAGCCCCAGCATTTT	CASSPGTGKFDSNQPQHF
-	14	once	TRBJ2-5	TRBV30	TGTGCCTGGAGTTTTCAGGGATATGGAGAGACCCAGTACTTC	CAWSFQGYGETQYF
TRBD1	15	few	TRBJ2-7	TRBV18	TGTGCCAGCTCCCAGGGACAGGGGGCGGGATACGAGCAGTACTTC	CASSQGQGAGYEQYF
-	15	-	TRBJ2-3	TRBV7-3	TGTGCCAGCAGCTTATCGCCACTAGCCACAGATACGCAGTATTTT	CASSLSPLATDTQYF
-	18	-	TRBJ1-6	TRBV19	TGTGCCAGTAGTCCGAACTGGGGGGGTTCTTCCCTGAATTCACCCCTCCACTTT	CASSPNWGGSSLNSPLHF
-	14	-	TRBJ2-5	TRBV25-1	TGTGCCAGCAGTGACAGGGGGGCCCGGGAGACCCAGTACTTC	CASSDRGARETQYF
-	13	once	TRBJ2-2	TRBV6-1	TGTGCCAGCAGGGACAGCAACACCGGGGAGCTGTTTTTT	CASRDSNTGELFF
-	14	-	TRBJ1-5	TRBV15	TGTGCCACCAGCAGATCGTCGGTGGATCAGCCCCAGCATTTT	CATSRSSVDQPQHF
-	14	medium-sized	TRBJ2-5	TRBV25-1	TGTGCCAGCAGTGAAAGGGGACACCAAGAGACCCAGTACTTC	CASSERGHQETQYF
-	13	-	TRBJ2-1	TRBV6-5	TGTGCCAGCAGTTACTCACGGGGGGCTGAGCAGTTCTTC	CASSYSRGAEQFF
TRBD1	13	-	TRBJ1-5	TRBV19	TGTGCCAGTAACAGGGGTAGCAATCAGCCCCAGCATTTT	CASNRGSNQPQHF
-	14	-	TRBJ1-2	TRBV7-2	TGTGCCAGCAACCCAACCGGGACACCCGTTGGCTACACCTTC	CASNPTGTPVGYTF
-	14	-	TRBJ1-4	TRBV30	TGTGCCTGGAGCGTTGACAGCGGGCTGAACAAACTGTTTTTT	CAWSVDSGLNKLFF
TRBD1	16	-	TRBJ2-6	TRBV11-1	TGTGCCAGCGTGGGACAGTCCGTCTCTGGGGCCAACGTCCTGACTTTC	CASVGQSVSGANVLTF
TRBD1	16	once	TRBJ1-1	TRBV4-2	TGTGCCAGCAGCAGCCCCGAACAGGGGGCGAGAACTGAAGCTTTCTTT	CASSSPEQGARTEAFF
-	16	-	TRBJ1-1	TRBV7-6	TGTGCCAGCAGCTTAGGGTCGGACGGAGGAATCACTGAAGCTTTCTTT	CASSLGSDGGITEAFF
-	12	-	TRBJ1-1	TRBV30	TGTGCCTGGAGTGCGAGAAGATTTGAAGCTTTCTTT	CAWSARRFEAFF
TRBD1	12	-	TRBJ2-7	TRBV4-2	TGTGCCAGCAGTGGACCAGGGGGTGAGCAGTACTTC	CASSGPGGEQYF
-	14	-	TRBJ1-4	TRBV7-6	TGTGCCAGCAGCAGCCGGGTCAACGATGAAAAACTGTTTTTT	CASSSRVNDEKLFF
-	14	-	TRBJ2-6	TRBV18	TGTGCCAGCTCACCACCCTCTGGGGCCAACGTCCTGACTTTC	CASSPPSGANVLTF
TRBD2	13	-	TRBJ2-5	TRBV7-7	TGTGCCAGCAGCTTAGTGGGGGGGGAGACCCAGTACTTC	CASSLVGGETQYF
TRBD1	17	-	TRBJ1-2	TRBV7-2	TGTGCCAGCTTAGGGGGTCCTACAGGGGACGGAAACTATGGCTACACCTTC	CASLGGPTGDGNYGYTF
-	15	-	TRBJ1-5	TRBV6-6	TGTGCCAGCAGAGGACAGAGAACCAACAATCAGCCCCAGCATTTT	CASRGQRTNNQPQHF
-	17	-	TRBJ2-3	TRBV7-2	TGTGCCAGCAGCTTAGGGTCCGGGGGCCTCTCCCTTTACGCTTTGGATTTT	CASSLGSGGLSLYALDF
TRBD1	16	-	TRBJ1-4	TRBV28	TGTGCCAGCAGAACTCCAGGGGGGCCGGCTAATGAAAAACTGTTTTTT	CASRTPGGPANEKLFF
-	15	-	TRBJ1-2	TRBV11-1	TGTGCCAGCAGCTCCGTCAGGGTCGGCAACTATGGCTACACCTTC	CASSSVRVGNYGYTF
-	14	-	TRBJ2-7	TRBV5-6	TGTGCCAGCAGTTATACCGGGACTCCCTACGAGCAGTACTTC	CASSYTGTPYEQYF